A selection of T cell receptor beta chains follows, all from one sample in a study of blood T cells in healthy people across ages. TCRdb recomputed calls from the 5' RACE reads with MiXCR, one row per CDR3 protein. The table lists 1.5 million to 2 million distinct CDR3 sequences, roughly 28% of them singletons, with about 7.7% in the top ten. Material for sequencing was blood. The source is a woman under 40 in good health. The CDR3 runs from the conserved cysteine through the conserved F or W. The order of the fields is CDR3 protein, CDR3 DNA, CDR3 length, clone size, D gene, J gene, V gene. A D gene is named only where the DNA matches it firmly. Not every row has a clone size; where given, it reads once, few, many or a size class.

CDR3 protein: CASSPSGGNRYEQYF
CDR3 DNA: TGTGCCAGCAGCCCAAGCGGAGGGAACCGCTACGAGCAGTACTTC
CDR3 length: 15
clone size: NA
D gene: NA
J gene: TRBJ2-7
V gene: TRBV7-9

CDR3 protein: CASGTGLNNEQFF
CDR3 DNA: TGTGCCAGCGGGACGGGACTGAACAATGAGCAGTTCTTC
CDR3 length: 13
clone size: many
D gene: NA
J gene: TRBJ2-1
V gene: TRBV6-2/TRBV6-3

CDR3 protein: CASSLPTKAGSYEQYF
CDR3 DNA: TGTGCCAGCAGCTTACCGACTAAGGCCGGTAGCTACGAGCAGTACTTC
CDR3 length: 16
clone size: once
D gene: NA
J gene: TRBJ2-7
V gene: TRBV7-8

CDR3 protein: CASSEGYTQYF
CDR3 DNA: TGTGCCAGCAGTGAGGGTTATACGCAGTATTTT
CDR3 length: 11
clone size: many
D gene: NA
J gene: TRBJ2-3
V gene: TRBV2

CDR3 protein: CASSLAGQSYYGYTF
CDR3 DNA: TGTGCCAGCAGTTTAGCAGGGCAAAGTTACTATGGCTACACCTTC
CDR3 length: 15
clone size: few
D gene: NA
J gene: TRBJ1-2
V gene: TRBV27

CDR3 protein: CASSFGQVPDTQYF
CDR3 DNA: TGCGCCAGCAGCTTTGGGCAGGTTCCAGATACGCAGTATTTT
CDR3 length: 14
clone size: NA
D gene: NA
J gene: TRBJ2-3
V gene: TRBV5-1

CDR3 protein: CASGGVGNTGELLF
CDR3 DNA: TGTGCCAGCGGTGGGGTCGGAAACACCGGGGAGCTGTTGTTT
CDR3 length: 14
clone size: NA
D gene: NA
J gene: TRBJ2-2
V gene: TRBV6-5

CDR3 protein: CASSAATLSAQYF
CDR3 DNA: TGTGCCAGCAGCGCCGCCACCCTTAGCGCGCAGTATTTT
CDR3 length: 13
clone size: NA
D gene: NA
J gene: TRBJ2-3
V gene: TRBV9

CDR3 protein: CAGSGGQGSYNEQFF
CDR3 DNA: TGCGCCGGCAGCGGGGGACAGGGGTCCTACAATGAGCAGTTCTTC
CDR3 length: 15
clone size: NA
D gene: TRBD1
J gene: TRBJ2-1
V gene: TRBV5-1

CDR3 protein: CSAAGTRVDEQFF
CDR3 DNA: TGCAGTGCTGCCGGGACTAGGGTGGATGAGCAGTTCTTC
CDR3 length: 13
clone size: many
D gene: TRBD2
J gene: TRBJ2-1
V gene: TRBV20-1

CDR3 protein: CSVQDREDGYTF
CDR3 DNA: TGCAGCGTTCAAGACAGGGAGGATGGCTACACCTTC
CDR3 length: 12
clone size: NA
D gene: TRBD1
J gene: TRBJ1-2
V gene: TRBV29-1

CDR3 protein: CSARPSGTSGITYEQYF
CDR3 DNA: TGCAGTGCTAGACCGAGCGGGACTAGCGGGATAACCTACGAGCAGTACTTC
CDR3 length: 17
clone size: few
D gene: TRBD2
J gene: TRBJ2-7
V gene: TRBV20-1

CDR3 protein: CAGSLEGALETQYF
CDR3 DNA: TGTGCCGGCAGCTTGGAAGGGGCTCTTGAGACCCAGTACTTC
CDR3 length: 14
clone size: NA
D gene: NA
J gene: TRBJ2-5
V gene: TRBV5-5

CDR3 protein: CASRPNPVGSFGELFF
CDR3 DNA: TGTGCCAGCAGGCCTAACCCCGTGGGGTCTTTCGGGGAGCTGTTTTTT
CDR3 length: 16
clone size: NA
D gene: NA
J gene: TRBJ2-2
V gene: TRBV12-3/TRBV12-4

CDR3 protein: CASSSSRGTTEAFF
CDR3 DNA: TGTGCCAGCAGTTCCTCGCGAGGAACGACTGAAGCTTTCTTT
CDR3 length: 14
clone size: few
D gene: NA
J gene: TRBJ1-1
V gene: TRBV7-2

CDR3 protein: CASSFRSVGREQYF
CDR3 DNA: TGTGCCAGCAGCTTTCGGTCGGTCGGGCGGGAGCAGTACTTC
CDR3 length: 14
clone size: NA
D gene: NA
J gene: TRBJ2-7
V gene: TRBV5-6

CDR3 protein: CASSSGLAGGLAYEQFF
CDR3 DNA: TGTGCCAGCAGTTCCGGACTAGCGGGAGGATTGGCTTATGAGCAGTTCTTC
CDR3 length: 17
clone size: NA
D gene: TRBD2
J gene: TRBJ2-1
V gene: TRBV6-2/TRBV6-3

CDR3 protein: CSARKILSGYNEQFF
CDR3 DNA: TGCAGTGCTAGAAAAATACTAAGCGGATACAATGAGCAGTTCTTC
CDR3 length: 15
clone size: few
D gene: NA
J gene: TRBJ2-1
V gene: TRBV20-1

CDR3 protein: CASSLAGTSVRSEQFF
CDR3 DNA: TGTGCCAGCAGCTTAGCGGGGACTAGCGTGAGAAGTGAGCAGTTCTTC
CDR3 length: 16
clone size: NA
D gene: TRBD2
J gene: TRBJ2-1
V gene: TRBV7-2